The 2 T cell receptor beta chains below come from one sample, sequenced in a study of T cell responses to AZD1222 COVID-19 vaccine. The table came from immunoSEQ multiplex PCR; TCRdb's copy has only in-frame clones and leaves some out. The sample lists some 140,000 clones; approximately 90% were seen once. The sample in question was peripheral blood, obtained on day 0 of AZD1222 vaccination. These receptors originate from an adult in good health.

The chain has TRBV3-1 (or the pseudogene TRBV3-2) and TRBJ2-2; 10 bases agree with TRBD2. J gave up 4 bases and V 4 bases, and 6 bases lay outside the gene matches. The CDR3 loop spans 16 amino acids. Germline V gives CDR1 LGHDT, CDR2 YNNKEL (reference sequence). CDR3 DNA: TGTGCCAGCAGCCGCCTTAGCGGGGGGTCCACCGGGGAGCTGTTTTTT. This codes for CASSRLSGGSTGELFF.

This clone was seen once. V usage is TRBV7-2 and J usage is TRBJ1-5; D gene uncertain. CDR1 and CDR2 from the germline V gene are SGHTA and FQGNSA. The V and J ends lost 1 base and 4 bases respectively, with 5 bases between them. This CDR3 is 13 amino acids long. For the CDR3, the DNA is TGTGCCAGCAGCTTAGGGTATAATCAGCCCCAGCATTTT. Protein sequence: CASSLGYNQPQHF.